Presented here are 32 T cell receptor beta chains from one specimen sequenced in a study of blood T cell repertoires in COVID-19. Some clones are missing from TCRdb's copy, which holds only in-frame ones; the method was immunoSEQ multiplex PCR. The sample records some 170,000 clones, 70% to 85% being singletons. Sequenced material: PBMCs or T cells enriched from blood (not recorded which). The receptors here all came from a man between 50 and 59 years old who had recovered from COVID-19.

This rearrangement joins TRBV5-1 to TRBJ1-1; D is unresolved. Between the trimmed V and J ends, which lost 5 bases and 0 bases, there was a span of 17 bases. The CDR3 runs 16 residues. Germline CDR1 SGHRS, CDR2 YFSETQ. The CDR3, as DNA: TGCGCCAGCAGTCTTGGTTTGATGGCCATGAACACTGAAGCTTTCTTT. The encoded protein is CASSLGLMAMNTEAFF.

V is TRBV12-3 or TRBV12-4 and J is TRBJ1-1; D is ambiguous. Trimming took off 7 bases at V and 0 bases at J, with 3 bases between the two ends. The CDR3 runs 11 residues. The CDR3 is CASTMNTEAFF. CDR3 sequence (DNA): TGTGCCAGCACCATGAACACTGAAGCTTTCTTT.

This chain joins TRBV6-5 and TRBJ1-3; TRBD1 is a possible D gene (5 bases). Trimming shortened V by 9 bases and J by 0 bases, and 15 bases separated the two germline ends. The length of the CDR3 is 15 residues. Germline loops: CDR1 MNHEY, CDR2 SVGAGI. The CDR3 bases are TGTGCCAGTTGGGGGGGATTGGGCTCTGGAAACACCATATATTTT. Its translation: CASWGGLGSGNTIYF.

The chain has TRBV5-4 and TRBJ2-7, with TRBD2 identical over 10 bases. The CDR3 has 15 residues. Trimming cost V 0 bases and J 2 bases; bases outside gene matches: 2. Germline loops: CDR1 SGHNT, CDR2 YYREEE (reference sequence). This chain's CDR3 is CASSLASGGAYEQYF. The CDR3 coding sequence is TGTGCCAGCAGCTTGGCCAGCGGGGGGGCCTACGAGCAGTACTTC.

The chain links TRBV7-2 to TRBJ2-3, with D possibly matching TRBD1 (6 bases). The CDR3 sequence is 16 residues long. With 5 bases removed from V and 2 bases from J, the gap between germline ends came to 17 bases. CDR1 is SGHTA, CDR2 FQGNSA, per germline. The CDR3 reads CASSQTGTFNTDTQYF. The CDR3 nucleotides are TGTGCCAGCAGCCAGACCGGGACATTTAACACAGATACGCAGTATTTT.

The CDR3 DNA reads as TGTGCCAGCAGCTTGCGTTATGGAGGAGGGTCCTATAATTCACCCCTCCACTTT. It translates to CASSLRYGGGSYNSPLHF. The rearrangement uses TRBV11-2 and TRBJ1-6; D gene ambiguous. Between the trimmed V and J ends, which lost 3 bases and 1 base, there was a span of 16 bases. Germline-derived CDR1 and CDR2 are SGHAT and FQNNGV. This CDR3 has 18 amino acids.

This clone was picked up a small number of times. The chain recombines TRBV2 with TRBJ1-1; 7 bases map to TRBD1. The CDR3 is 11 amino acids. Germline trimming cut 8 bases from V and 4 bases from J; bases unmatched to any gene: 1. Germline CDR1 reads SNHLY; CDR2 reads FYNNEI. CDR3 coding DNA: TGTGCCAGCGGGACAGTCACTGAAGCTTTCTTT. Protein sequence: CASGTVTEAFF.

As DNA, the CDR3 is TGTGCCAGCAGCTTATGGGCGGGAAGCAATCAGCCCCAGCATTTT. It translates to CASSLWAGSNQPQHF. This chain links TRBV7-6 with TRBJ1-5; D is ambiguous. Trimming shortened V by 2 bases and J by 1 base, and 9 bases separated the two germline ends. Germline V gene sequence: CDR1 SGHVS, CDR2 FNYEAQ. The CDR3 has 15 amino acids.

This chain links TRBV7-2 with TRBJ2-2; 8 positions agree with TRBD2. The germline V gene has CDR1 SGHTA and CDR2 FQGNSA. The CDR3 runs to 15 residues. Losses at the gene ends were 1 base for V and 7 bases for J; bases not matched to a gene: 5. The CDR3 DNA is TGTGCCAGCAGCTTAGTGAGGCTAGCGGGCGGGGAGCTGTTTTTT. The encoded protein is CASSLVRLAGGELFF.

The chain links TRBV5-1 to TRBJ2-5, with 10 bases that match TRBD1. The CDR3 spans 17 residues. Trimming at V came to 5 bases and at J to 5 bases, leaving 15 bases not matched to a gene. Germline V lookup: CDR1 SGHRS, CDR2 YFSETQ. CDR3 in amino acids: CASREVTGTGVGETQYF. The CDR3 DNA is TGCGCCAGCAGAGAGGTGACCGGGACAGGGGTCGGGGAGACCCAGTACTTC.

The chain links TRBV28 to TRBJ1-3; D unresolved. The CDR3 has 16 amino acids. The germline V and J ends were trimmed by 1 base and 2 bases, with 12 bases remaining between them. Germline CDR1 and CDR2: MDHEN and SYDVKM. The CDR3: CASSLSGGVAGNTIYF. The CDR3 nucleotides are TGTGCCAGCAGTTTATCTGGCGGGGTAGCTGGAAACACCATATATTTT.

The V and J genes are TRBV4-1 and TRBJ2-1; 13 positions match TRBD2. Losses at the gene ends were 3 bases for V and 7 bases for J; bases not matched to a gene: 9. The CDR3 length is 17 residues. Germline V gene data show CDR1 as MGHRA and CDR2 as YSYEKL. This CDR3 reads CASSHQLAGGPGNEQFF. CDR3 bases: TGCGCCAGCAGCCACCAACTAGCGGGGGGGCCAGGAAATGAGCAGTTCTTC.

The chain links TRBV5-1 to TRBJ1-1; TRBD1 might be the D (6 bases). Germline CDR1 and CDR2: SGHRS and YFSETQ. Trimming took 4 bases from V and 4 from J, leaving 11 bases between them. The CDR3 covers 13 residues. In DNA form, the CDR3 reads TGCGCCAGCAGCATACAGGGAGCCACTGAAGCTTTCTTT. Its protein product is CASSIQGATEAFF.

The chain is built from TRBV10-1 and TRBJ1-5; 7 bases line up with TRBD1. With V trimmed by 6 bases and J by 1 base, 15 bases remained unmatched. CDR1 is WNHNN, CDR2 SYGVQD, per germline (reference sequence). This CDR3 region has 18 residues. CDR3: CASSRDRFSYSSNQPQHF. DNA for the CDR3: TGCGCCAGCAGCCGGGACAGATTTTCTTATTCGAGCAATCAGCCCCAGCATTTT.

This clone was seen just once. The rearrangement joins TRBV27 to TRBJ2-1, with 10 bases lining up with TRBD2. The CDR3 consists of 16 residues. J lost 7 bases, V lost 2 bases, and 8 bases had no gene match. The germline V gene encodes CDR1 MNHEY and CDR2 SMNVEV (reference sequence). CDR3 loop: CASSLLSGGARNEQFF. The CDR3 coding sequence is TGTGCCAGCAGTTTACTAAGCGGGGGGGCACGAAATGAGCAGTTCTTC.

CDR3 bases: TGTGCCAGCAGTTCTCCGGGACTAGTTAGATATAGCACAGATACGCAGTATTTT. Protein sequence: CASSSPGLVRYSTDTQYF. The V gene is TRBV2, the J gene TRBJ2-3; 8 bases are shared with TRBD2. V lost 5 bases and J lost 0; bases outside the gene matches: 13. Germline values: CDR1 SNHLY, CDR2 FYNNEI. This CDR3 is 18 amino acids long.

Points on this clone: Compared with germline, one end of the junction differs, possibly owing to a read error. The chain couples TRBV11-3 to TRBJ2-7; TRBD1 matches 10 bases. The CDR3 extends over 15 amino acids. Germline values: CDR1 SGHNT, CDR2 YENEEA. The CDR3 region is CASSPDASGTGAPIF. Here the CDR3 DNA reads TGTGCCAGCAGCCCCGACGCGTCGGGGACAGGGGCCCCAATCTTC.

The chain is built from TRBV13 and TRBJ2-7; D call uncertain. This CDR3 has 11 amino acids. Germline values: CDR1 PRHDT, CDR2 FYEKMQ (reference sequence). V was pared by 3 bases and J by 4 bases, with 4 bases between. The CDR3 loop reads CASSFVYEQYF. DNA of the CDR3: TGTGCCAGCAGCTTCGTGTACGAGCAGTACTTC.

The CDR3 is CASSSQGYQPQHF. The CDR3 DNA reads as TGTGCCAGCTCATCCCAGGGATACCAGCCCCAGCATTTT. This rearrangement joins TRBV18 to TRBJ1-5, with D possibly TRBD1 on 5 matching bases. This CDR3 has 13 residues. The V gene's germline CDR1 is KGHSH and CDR2 LQKENI. The V and J ends lost 5 bases and 7 bases respectively, with 12 bases between them.

CDR3 sequence: CASSFRGGRDNEQFF. The CDR3 coding sequence is TGCGCCAGCAGCTTCCGAGGGGGCCGAGACAATGAGCAGTTCTTC. This rearrangement joins TRBV5-1 to TRBJ2-1, with 7 bases aligning to TRBD1. J gave up 5 bases and V 2 bases, and 7 bases lay outside the gene matches. Per the germline V gene, CDR1 is SGHRS and CDR2 is YFSETQ. The CDR3 is made up of 15 amino acids.

The chain uses TRBV6-5 and TRBJ2-3; the match to TRBD2 covers 7 bases. The CDR3 consists of 13 residues. The germline V gene has CDR1 MNHEY and CDR2 SVGAGI. The junction had 1 base not matched to a gene; V was cut back by 7 bases and J by 0 bases. The CDR3: CASKRDSTDTQYF. The CDR3 DNA reads as TGTGCCAGCAAGCGGGACAGCACAGATACGCAGTATTTT.

The J gene is TRBJ2-3, the V gene TRBV5-1, with a possible D match to TRBD2 (6 bases). Germline CDR1 is SGHRS and CDR2 is YFSETQ. Trimming pared 0 bases from V and 0 bases from J, leaving 8 bases between. This CDR3 has 15 amino acids. The CDR3 protein is CASSLGSGSTDTQYF. The CDR3 DNA reads TGCGCCAGCAGCTTGGGAAGCGGGAGCACAGATACGCAGTATTTT.

This chain links TRBV20-1 with TRBJ1-6, with D maybe TRBD1 (5 bases). The V gene lost 3 bases and the J gene lost 8 bases, with 11 bases spanning the gap. Per germline, CDR1 DFQATT and CDR2 SNEGSKA (reference sequence). CDR3 length: 13 residues. This chain's CDR3 is CSASKGSDSPLHF. Written as DNA, the CDR3 is TGCAGTGCTAGTAAGGGGTCGGATTCACCCCTCCACTTT.

V is TRBV5-1 and J is TRBJ1-2; no reliable D call. V dropped 0 bases and J dropped 5 bases, with 17 bases sitting between them. The CDR3 is 16 residues long. Germline V gene lookup returns CDR1 SGHRS and CDR2 YFSETQ. The CDR3 region has the DNA TGCGCCAGCAGCTTGGTCGGTCTGGGAGCCCAATATGGCTACACCTTC. Translated: CASSLVGLGAQYGYTF.

This chain's CDR3 is CASSFRQSSGANVLTF. The CDR3 DNA reads as TGTGCCAGCAGCTTCCGACAATCCTCTGGGGCCAACGTCCTGACTTTC. This rearrangement joins TRBV5-4 to TRBJ2-6; D gene ambiguous. CDR1 SGHNT and CDR2 YYREEE come from the germline V gene (reference sequence). The germline V and J ends were trimmed by 2 bases and 0 bases, with 9 bases remaining between them. The CDR3 loop spans 16 amino acids.

This rearrangement joins TRBV6-5 to TRBJ1-4; D not certain. The germline V gene has CDR1 MNHEY and CDR2 SVGAGI. The CDR3 consists of 14 residues. V lost 6 bases and J lost 6, with 14 bases in between. This chain's CDR3 is CASRLSGEYEKLFF. CDR3 coding DNA: TGTGCCAGCAGGCTTAGCGGAGAATATGAAAAACTGTTTTTT.

Of note for this clone: The junction does not match germline at one end; this may be a read error. The V and J genes are TRBV28 and TRBJ1-6; no definite D call. Germline-derived CDR1 and CDR2 are MDHEN and SYDVKM. This CDR3 is built from 14 residues. The CDR3 protein is CASRRRGNNSLLHF. CDR3 DNA sequence: TGTGCCAGCAGACGACGGGGAAACAATTCACTCCTCCACTTT.

The chain couples TRBV6-4 to TRBJ2-5; D ambiguous. Germline CDR1 reads MRHNA; CDR2 reads SNTAGT. V gave up 5 bases and J gave up 4 bases, with 11 bases separating them. The CDR3 extends over 13 amino acids. The DNA of the CDR3 is TGTGCCAGCAGTATAGAGCTTGGAGAGACCCAGTACTTC. This sequence encodes CASSIELGETQYF.

V and J are TRBV28 and TRBJ1-2; D is ambiguous. The CDR3 loop spans 11 amino acids. V shed 6 bases and J shed 5 bases, with 7 bases lying between them. From germline, CDR1 is MDHEN and CDR2 SYDVKM. CDR3 protein: CASSPGYGYTF. CDR3 bases: TGTGCCAGCAGCCCCGGGTATGGCTACACCTTC.

The chain joins TRBV6-5 to TRBJ2-2, with D unclear. In germline, CDR1 is MNHEY, CDR2 SVGAGI. Trimming took 8 bases from V and 5 from J, leaving 9 bases between them. CDR3 length equals 12 residues. CDR3 sequence (DNA): TGTGCCAGCCGGAGATCGACCGGGGAGCTGTTTTTT. It yields the protein CASRRSTGELFF.

In this sample, this clone turned up a few times. This chain links TRBV18 with TRBJ2-2; D gene unclear. The CDR3 spans 16 residues. The V end was cut by 3 bases, the J end by 0 bases, with 11 bases between. Germline CDR1 reads KGHSH; CDR2 reads LQKENI. This CDR3 is CASSPTQMANTGELFF. The DNA of the CDR3 is TGTGCCAGCTCACCCACACAAATGGCGAACACCGGGGAGCTGTTTTTT.

The rearrangement links TRBV27 to TRBJ2-7; 9 nucleotides match TRBD1. CDR3 length: 15 amino acids. Trimming at V came to 5 bases and at J to 2 bases, leaving 7 bases not matched to a gene. CDR1 MNHEY and CDR2 SMNVEV come from the germline V gene (reference sequence). The CDR3 spells CASSPDRGGAYEQYF. The CDR3 DNA sequence: TGTGCCAGCAGTCCCGACAGGGGGGGGGCCTACGAGCAGTACTTC.